This T cell receptor (beta chain) was found in a study of type 1 and type 2 diabetes patients (dated by TCRdb to 2016 to 2017). Some background on the complete study: Recruited in China, the cohort was made up of some ten type 1 diabetes patients, a few type 2 diabetes patients and roughly 6 nondiabetic controls. Across the study, CD4+ and CD8+ T cells were positively selected from PBMCs by means of CD4 or CD8 MicroBeads on MACS columns. A total of 15 million to 20 million paired-end reads were generated across the whole study. The study used high-throughput sequencing to profile TCRbeta repertoires and compare individuals with type 1 diabetes, type 2 diabetes and no diabetes. Type 2 diabetes patients were used as a disease comparison group for the type 1 diabetes patients. V gene usage was similar between approximately 20-cycle and approximately 25-cycle amplification, suggesting similar primer efficiencies and random PCR bias. TCRbeta libraries were sequenced paired-end on Illumina HiSeq 2000 or MiSeq instruments. Summary of the overall study and its limitations: Type 2 diabetes repertoires showed high diversity, significantly greater than type 1 diabetes repertoires in both CD4+ and CD8+ T cells. The study groups were not matched for age and gender, which could bias interpretation. Type 2 diabetes patients had few highly-expanded CD4+ clones, median one, accounting for a median roughly 3.9% of reads. Highly correlated V and J gene usage patterns were observed for type 2 diabetes and control samples, with an average of approximately 0.97 between samples. Since just a limited number of T2D and control samples were sequenced, some T1D-only HECs might also appear in more T2D or control samples.

The CDR3, cysteine through phenylalanine, is 12 amino acids long. The only DNA kept is the CDR3, 36 bases in frame from the first base. CDR1 is given as LGHNA and CDR2 as YNFKEQ, both from the germline V gene. The germline ends are 7 bases apart after V is trimmed by 4 bases and J by 7 bases. The sequencer listed for this sample is Illumina MiSeq. Genomic DNA from sorted T cell subsets was used as template for TCRbeta CDR3 amplification. Multiplex PCR with 30 forward and 13 reverse primers amplified the TCRbeta CDR3 region. After the PCR products were purified with AMPure XP beads, a second PCR of about 24 cycles was run to add indices and adaptors. Before sequencing, libraries were gel-purified with the QIAquick Gel Extraction Kit. In the authors' own workflow: FLASH was used to merge paired-end reads, and IgBLAST was used to align the merged reads to IMGT V, D and J germline references. Reads with below 70% alignment identity to germline references were discarded, leaving some 10,000,000 reads study-wide. CDR3 boundaries, reading frame and productivity were assigned following IMGT definitions. Highly-expanded clones were defined as clones at or above 1% of reads, and diversity was measured by normalized Shannon entropy. Unpaired two-tailed t-tests were used to test group differences in Shannon entropy. The public reads were run again by TCRdb, first through fastp at Q25 and then through MiXCR, and only productive beta chains were kept. Entries that share a CDR3 protein sequence are merged under the most common genes and DNA. In this record, the V and J calls reflect TCRdb's handling and not the investigators' own analysis. The sample profile shows 250,000 or so distinct CDR3 sequences; 45% to 60% of them were found once. The ten largest clonotypes hold roughly 13% of the sample.

In the case of this clonotype: Its antigen target is currently unknown. A much larger clone is a single base away; this may be a read error.

Standard classification criteria for type 1 or type 2 diabetes were met by all diabetic patients, and glucose and C-peptide were assessed by WHO-recommended methods. Donors were excluded if they had other autoimmune diseases or infections within the previous four weeks. From each participant, ten milliliters of peripheral blood were collected. LymphoPrep density separation was used to isolate PBMCs. This TCR came from a man aged 18 to 29 with type 2 diabetes. Sequenced sample: peripheral blood mononuclear cells (PBMCs). Recombination joined TRBV4-2 with TRBJ2-2; the D gene is possibly TRBD1, with 6 bases matching. For the CDR3, the sequence is CASSPGDGELFF. The nucleotide sequence reads as follows: TGTGCCAGCAGCCCAGGGGACGGGGAGCTGTTTTTT.